This T cell receptor beta chain is drawn from a study of response to subunit inactivated influenza vaccine. General study results and limits: T cells newly recruited by each seasonal influenza vaccination are few, the authors suggested.

There are a few counts of this clonotype. Its matching antigen is unknown. One entry per CDR3 protein, called by TCRdb with MiXCR from the RT-PCR reads. The data contain about 700,000 distinct CDR3 sequences, approximately 15% of them singletons. Looked up from germline, CDR1 is LGHDT and CDR2 is YNNKEL (reference sequence). CDR3 length: 22 residues. V gave up 0 bases and J gave up 0 bases, with 28 bases separating them. Source: PBMCs from blood, taken about 14 days before vaccination. The receptor was isolated from a man over 45 who received an inactivated influenza vaccine. The chain couples TRBV3-1 to TRBJ2-3; D perhaps matches TRBD2 (6 bases). As DNA, the CDR3 is TGTGCCAGCAGCCAAGATCGGAGGCGGAGAAACCCCGCGGGGTCTAGCACAGATACGCAGTATTTT. Translation: CASSQDRRRRNPAGSSTDTQYF.